Following are 5 T cell receptor beta chains from one sample sequenced in a study of early stage breast cancer tumors. Data came from immunoSEQ multiplex PCR; TCRdb stores just in-frame clones and leaves some out. The data show 60,000 to 75,000 clones, 80% seen once. Sequencing was done on a sample of blood. All receptors derive from a person aged 40-50 years with breast cancer.

This chain joins TRBV19 and TRBJ2-1; 9 bases fit TRBD1. This CDR3 is built from 15 residues. The V and J ends lost 7 bases and 10 bases, in that order; junction bases with no gene match: 14. Germline values: CDR1 LNHDA, CDR2 SQIVND (reference sequence). CDR3 amino acids: CASIPRGQGLGEQFF. CDR3 coding DNA: TGTGCCAGTATCCCCCGGGGACAGGGTTTAGGGGAGCAGTTCTTC.

The chain uses TRBV6-1 and TRBJ2-5, with D perhaps TRBD1 or TRBD2 (6 bases each). Germline V lookup: CDR1 MNHNS, CDR2 SASEGT. Trimming pared 7 bases from V and 5 bases from J, leaving 20 bases between. The CDR3 spans 15 residues. The CDR3 here is CASNRGSGGGETQYF. For the CDR3, the DNA is TGTGCCAGCAACCGAGGAAGCGGAGGGGGGGAGACCCAGTACTTC.

V and J are TRBV4-1 and TRBJ1-1; the match to TRBD1 covers 9 bases. V shed 3 bases, J shed 0 bases, and the junction held 8 bases outside the gene matches. CDR3 size: 17 residues. Germline V gene sequence: CDR1 MGHRA, CDR2 YSYEKL. Here the CDR3 reads CASSHTDRGGMNTEAFF. The DNA for the CDR3 is TGCGCCAGCAGCCATACGGACAGGGGAGGGATGAACACTGAAGCTTTCTTT.

As to this clone: The junction shows a germline mismatch at one end, possibly a read error. The J gene is TRBJ2-7, the V gene TRBV7-7; D is uncertain. This CDR3 comprises 15 residues. Germline V gives CDR1 SSHAT, CDR2 FNYEAQ (reference sequence). CDR3 sequence: CASSLGFGTLYEQYF. CDR3 sequence (DNA): TGTGCTAGCAGCTTAGGTTTTGGAACTCTCTACGAGCAGTACTTC. Supplemented by reference TRBV7-7 and TRBJ2-7, the full variable domain reads GAGVSQSPRYKVTKRGQDVTLRCDPISSHATLYWYQQALGQGPEFLTYFNYEAQPDKSGLPSDRFSAERPEGSISTLTIQRTEQRDSAMYRCASSLGFGTLYEQYFGPGTRLTVT.

This clone was observed once. The rearrangement uses TRBV6-5 and TRBJ2-7, with 11 positions matching TRBD1. The germline V gene encodes CDR1 MNHEY and CDR2 SVGAGI. The CDR3 consists of 15 residues. The J segment lost 1 base and the V segment lost 2 bases, leaving 1 base of the junction unmatched. The CDR3 protein is CASSYGDRGSYEQYF. For the CDR3, the DNA is TGTGCCAGCAGTTACGGGGACAGGGGGTCCTACGAGCAGTACTTC.